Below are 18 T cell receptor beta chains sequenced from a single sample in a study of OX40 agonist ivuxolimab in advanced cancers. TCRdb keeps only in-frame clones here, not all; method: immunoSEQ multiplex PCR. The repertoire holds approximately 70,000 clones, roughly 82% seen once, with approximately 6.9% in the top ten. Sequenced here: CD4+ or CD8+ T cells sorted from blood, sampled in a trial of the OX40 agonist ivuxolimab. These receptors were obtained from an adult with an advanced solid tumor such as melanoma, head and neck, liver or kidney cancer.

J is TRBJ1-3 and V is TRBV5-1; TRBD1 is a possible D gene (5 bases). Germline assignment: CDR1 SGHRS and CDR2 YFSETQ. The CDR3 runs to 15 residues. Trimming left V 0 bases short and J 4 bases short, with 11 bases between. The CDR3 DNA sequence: TGCGCCAGCAGCTTGGATCCAGGGACCGGAAACACCATATATTTT. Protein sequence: CASSLDPGTGNTIYF.

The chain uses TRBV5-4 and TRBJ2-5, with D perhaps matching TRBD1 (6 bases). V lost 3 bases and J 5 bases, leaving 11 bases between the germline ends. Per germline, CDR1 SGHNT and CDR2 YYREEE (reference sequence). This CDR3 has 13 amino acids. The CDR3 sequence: CASSSTGTETQYF. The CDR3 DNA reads TGTGCCAGCAGCTCCACAGGGACGGAGACCCAGTACTTC.

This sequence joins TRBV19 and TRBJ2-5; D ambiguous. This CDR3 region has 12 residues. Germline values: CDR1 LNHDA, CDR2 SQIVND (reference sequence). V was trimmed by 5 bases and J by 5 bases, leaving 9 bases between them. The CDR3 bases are TGTGCCAGTAGTCGGTCCCGGGAGACCCAGTACTTC. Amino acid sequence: CASSRSRETQYF.

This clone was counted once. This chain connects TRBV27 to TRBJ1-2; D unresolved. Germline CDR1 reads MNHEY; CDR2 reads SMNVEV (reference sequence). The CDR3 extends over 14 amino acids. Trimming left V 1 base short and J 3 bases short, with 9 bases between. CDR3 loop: CASSLWPEYYGYTF. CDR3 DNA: TGTGCCAGCAGTTTATGGCCCGAATACTATGGCTACACCTTC.

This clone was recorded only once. For the CDR3, the DNA is TGTGCCAGTAGTATAAGTCTAGCGGGAAATGAGCAGTTCTTC. Amino acid sequence: CASSISLAGNEQFF. The chain recombines TRBV19 with TRBJ2-1; 9 nucleotides match TRBD2. Germline CDR1 is LNHDA and CDR2 is SQIVND (reference sequence). CDR3 size: 14 residues. Unmatched junction bases numbered 3, after V lost 2 bases and J lost 7 bases.

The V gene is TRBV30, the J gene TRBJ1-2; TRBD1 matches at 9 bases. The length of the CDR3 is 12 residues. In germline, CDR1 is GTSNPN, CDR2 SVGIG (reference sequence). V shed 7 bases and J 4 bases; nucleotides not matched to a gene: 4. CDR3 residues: CASGQGVYGYTF. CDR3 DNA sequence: TGTGCCTCGGGACAGGGAGTCTATGGCTACACCTTC.

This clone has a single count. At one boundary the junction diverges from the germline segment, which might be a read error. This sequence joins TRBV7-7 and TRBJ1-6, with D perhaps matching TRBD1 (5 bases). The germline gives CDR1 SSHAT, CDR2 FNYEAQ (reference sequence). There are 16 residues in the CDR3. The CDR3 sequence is CASSLGAPGSNSPLHF. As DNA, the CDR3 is TGTGCTAGCAGCTTAGGGGCTCCAGGGTCCAATTCACCCCTCCACTTT.

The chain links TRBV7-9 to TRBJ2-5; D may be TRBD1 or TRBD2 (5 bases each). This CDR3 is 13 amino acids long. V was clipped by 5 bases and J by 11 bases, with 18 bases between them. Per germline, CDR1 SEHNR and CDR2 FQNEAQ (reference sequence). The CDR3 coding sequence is TGTGCCAGCAGCACCGGACGGTTAGGGGAGCAGTACTTC. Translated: CASSTGRLGEQYF.

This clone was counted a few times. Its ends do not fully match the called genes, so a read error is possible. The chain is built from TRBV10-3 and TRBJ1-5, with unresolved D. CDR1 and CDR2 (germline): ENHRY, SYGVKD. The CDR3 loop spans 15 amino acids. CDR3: CASSPFGWDNQPQHF. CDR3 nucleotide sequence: TGTGCCAGCAGTCCATTCGGGTGGGATAATCAGCCCCAGCATTTT.

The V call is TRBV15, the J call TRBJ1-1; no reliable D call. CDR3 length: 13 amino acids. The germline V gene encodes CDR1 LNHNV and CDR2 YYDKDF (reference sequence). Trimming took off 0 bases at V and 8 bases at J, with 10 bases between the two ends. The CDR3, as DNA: TGTGCCACCAGCAGAGATAATGCCAGGGAAGCTTTCTTT. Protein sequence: CATSRDNAREAFF.

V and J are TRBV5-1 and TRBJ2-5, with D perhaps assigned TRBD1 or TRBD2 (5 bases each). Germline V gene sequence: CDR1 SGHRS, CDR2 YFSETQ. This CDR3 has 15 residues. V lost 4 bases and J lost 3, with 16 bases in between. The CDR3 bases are TGCGCCAGCAGCAGAACCGGGACCCCAGAAGAGACCCAGTACTTC. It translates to CASSRTGTPEETQYF.

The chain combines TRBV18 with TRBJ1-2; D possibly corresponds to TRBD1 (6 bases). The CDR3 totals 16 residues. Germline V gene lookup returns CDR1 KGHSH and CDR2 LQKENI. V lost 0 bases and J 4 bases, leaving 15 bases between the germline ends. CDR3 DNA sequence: TGTGCCAGCTCACCACCCCCTGCCACAGGGTTCTATGGCTACACCTTC. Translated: CASSPPPATGFYGYTF.

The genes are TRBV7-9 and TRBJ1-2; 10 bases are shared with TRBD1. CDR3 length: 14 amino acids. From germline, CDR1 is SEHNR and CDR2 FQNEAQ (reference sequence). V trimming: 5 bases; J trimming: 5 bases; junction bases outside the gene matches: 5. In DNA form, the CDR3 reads TGTGCCAGCAGCAAACCGGGACAGGGGTATGGCTACACCTTC. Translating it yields CASSKPGQGYGYTF.

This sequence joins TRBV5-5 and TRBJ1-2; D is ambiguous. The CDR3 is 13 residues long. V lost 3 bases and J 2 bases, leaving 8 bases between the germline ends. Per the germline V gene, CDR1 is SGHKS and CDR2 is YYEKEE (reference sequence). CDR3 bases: TGTGCCAGCAGCTGGGGTCTGAACTATGGCTACACCTTC. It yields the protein CASSWGLNYGYTF.

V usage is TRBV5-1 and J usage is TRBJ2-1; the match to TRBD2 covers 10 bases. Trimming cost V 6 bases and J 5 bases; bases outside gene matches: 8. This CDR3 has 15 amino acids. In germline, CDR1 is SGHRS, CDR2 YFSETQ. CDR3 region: CASKRSGRADNEQFF. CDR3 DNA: TGCGCCAGCAAGAGAAGCGGGAGGGCGGACAATGAGCAGTTCTTC.

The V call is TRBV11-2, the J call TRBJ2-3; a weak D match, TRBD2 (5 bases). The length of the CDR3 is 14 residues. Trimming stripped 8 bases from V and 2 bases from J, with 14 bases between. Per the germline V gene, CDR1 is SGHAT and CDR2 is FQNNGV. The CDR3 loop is CASSLERLTDTQYF. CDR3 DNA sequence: TGTGCCAGCTCCCTGGAGCGGCTCACAGATACGCAGTATTTT.

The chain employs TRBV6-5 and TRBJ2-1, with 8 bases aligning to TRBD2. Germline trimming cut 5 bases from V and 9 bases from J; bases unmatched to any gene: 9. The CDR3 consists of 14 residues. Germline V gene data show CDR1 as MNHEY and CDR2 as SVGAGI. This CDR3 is CASSPVAGGIEQFF. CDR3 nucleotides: TGTGCCAGCAGTCCTGTGGCGGGAGGAATTGAGCAGTTCTTC.

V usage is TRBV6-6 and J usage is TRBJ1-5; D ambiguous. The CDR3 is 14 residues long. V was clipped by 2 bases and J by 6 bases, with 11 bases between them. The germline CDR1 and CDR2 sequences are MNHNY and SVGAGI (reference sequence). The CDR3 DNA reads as TGTGCCAGCAGTTACCCGGACGTCTCTCAGCCCCAGCATTTT. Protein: CASSYPDVSQPQHF.